This TCR beta chain was sequenced during a study of PD-1 blockade in classical Hodgkin lymphoma. Trimming removed 10 bases from V and 2 bases from J, with 16 bases in between. Germline V gene lookup returns CDR1 KGHSH and CDR2 LQKENI. The CDR3 is made up of 14 amino acids. Exposure to brentuximab vedotin varied, and each patient had relapsed following autologous stem cell transplantation. PBMCs were thawed, and CD8+ T cells were then isolated from them by magnetic negative selection. Sequenced by immunoSEQ multiplex PCR; TCRdb stores in-frame clones only, minus some. Altogether 10,000 to 15,000 clones are present, roughly 80% being singletons, with the ten largest covering around a quarter.

This receptor was identified in a human donor with classical Hodgkin lymphoma. V and J are TRBV18 and TRBJ2-3; the D gene is possibly TRBD1 (7 bases). This material consisted of CD8+ T cells from blood, taken at baseline. Here the CDR3 reads CATAAGQNTDTQYF. DNA of the CDR3: TGTGCCACCGCCGCGGGACAGAACACAGATACGCAGTATTTT.